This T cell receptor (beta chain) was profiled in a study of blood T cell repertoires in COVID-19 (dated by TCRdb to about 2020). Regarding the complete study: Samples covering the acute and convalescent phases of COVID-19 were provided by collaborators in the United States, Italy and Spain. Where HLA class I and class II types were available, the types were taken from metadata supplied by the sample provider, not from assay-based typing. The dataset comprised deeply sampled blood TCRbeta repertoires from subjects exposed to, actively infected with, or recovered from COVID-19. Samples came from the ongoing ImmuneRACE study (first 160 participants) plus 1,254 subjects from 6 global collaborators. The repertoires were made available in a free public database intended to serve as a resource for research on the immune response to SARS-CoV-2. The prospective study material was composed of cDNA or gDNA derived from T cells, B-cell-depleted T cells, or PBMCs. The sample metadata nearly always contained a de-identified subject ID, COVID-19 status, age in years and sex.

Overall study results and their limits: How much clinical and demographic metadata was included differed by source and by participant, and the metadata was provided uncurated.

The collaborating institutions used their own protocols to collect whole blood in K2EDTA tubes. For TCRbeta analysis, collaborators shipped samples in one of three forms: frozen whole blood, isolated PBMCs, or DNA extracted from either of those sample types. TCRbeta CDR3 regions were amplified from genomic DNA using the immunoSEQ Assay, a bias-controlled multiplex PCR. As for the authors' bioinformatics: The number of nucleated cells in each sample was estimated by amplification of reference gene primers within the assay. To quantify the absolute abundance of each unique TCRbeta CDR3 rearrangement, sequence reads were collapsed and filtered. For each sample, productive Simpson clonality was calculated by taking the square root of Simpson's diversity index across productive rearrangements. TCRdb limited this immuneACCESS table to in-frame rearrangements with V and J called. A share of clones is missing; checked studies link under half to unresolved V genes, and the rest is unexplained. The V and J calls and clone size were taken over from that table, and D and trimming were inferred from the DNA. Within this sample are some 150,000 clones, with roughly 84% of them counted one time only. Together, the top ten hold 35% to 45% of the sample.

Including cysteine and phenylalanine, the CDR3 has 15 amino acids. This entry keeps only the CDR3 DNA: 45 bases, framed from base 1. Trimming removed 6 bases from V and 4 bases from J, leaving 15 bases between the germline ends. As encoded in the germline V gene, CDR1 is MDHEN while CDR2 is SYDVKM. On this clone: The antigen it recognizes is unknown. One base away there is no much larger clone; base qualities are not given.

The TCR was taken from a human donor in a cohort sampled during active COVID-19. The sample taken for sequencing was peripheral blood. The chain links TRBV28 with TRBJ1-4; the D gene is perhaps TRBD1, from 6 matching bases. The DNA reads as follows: TGTGCCAGCAGCCCCACCCCGGACAGTAATGAAAAACTGTTTTTT. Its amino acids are CASSPTPDSNEKLFF.